This is a list of T cell receptor beta chains from one sample in a study of T cell responses to AZD1222 COVID-19 vaccine. Repertoires were generated with immunoSEQ multiplex PCR, while TCRdb's copy carries only in-frame clones and drops some. The sample has 100,000 to 150,000 clones, around nine tenths seen once. The source material was peripheral blood, sampled on day 0 of AZD1222 vaccination. These TCRs come from an adult in good health. The CDR3 runs from the conserved cysteine through the conserved F or W. The D gene is left open where the match is weak.

v_call: TRBV9
d_call: TRBD1
cdr3_aa: CASSVVGGEETQYF

v_call: TRBV5-1
d_call: -
cdr3_aa: CASSGGNSGNTIYF

v_call: TRBV25-1
d_call: -
cdr3_aa: CASQRQYSPLHF

v_call: TRBV4-2
d_call: -
cdr3_aa: CASSQVEGEKLFF

v_call: TRBV18
d_call: -
cdr3_aa: CASSPPSVNTEAFF

v_call: TRBV5-8
d_call: TRBD1
cdr3_aa: CASNRGTGEETQYF

v_call: TRBV11-2
d_call: -
cdr3_aa: CASSLDLADYGYTF

v_call: TRBV7-2
d_call: -
cdr3_aa: CASSLRDSGMTQYF

v_call: TRBV6-5
d_call: TRBD2
cdr3_aa: CASRNPGLAGLEQFF

v_call: TRBV6-4
d_call: -
cdr3_aa: CASSRQWGSPLHF

v_call: TRBV7-9
d_call: -
cdr3_aa: CASSLAAGNPYEQYF

v_call: TRBV3-1/TRBV3-2
d_call: -
cdr3_aa: CASSQTVAVTEAFF

v_call: TRBV6-5
d_call: -
cdr3_aa: CASSYSADYYEQYF

v_call: TRBV29-1
d_call: TRBD1
cdr3_aa: CSTEQGAGGYTF

v_call: TRBV27
d_call: -
cdr3_aa: CASSLSFRLANTGELFF

v_call: TRBV19
d_call: TRBD1
cdr3_aa: CASTPGQGTYEQYF

v_call: TRBV7-2
d_call: TRBD2
cdr3_aa: CASSLGGAGETQYF

v_call: TRBV5-4
d_call: -
cdr3_aa: CASNREGTEAFF

v_call: TRBV14
d_call: TRBD2
cdr3_aa: CASSQTSPVTYEQYF

v_call: TRBV7-2
d_call: TRBD2
cdr3_aa: CASIPGLAGYNEQFF